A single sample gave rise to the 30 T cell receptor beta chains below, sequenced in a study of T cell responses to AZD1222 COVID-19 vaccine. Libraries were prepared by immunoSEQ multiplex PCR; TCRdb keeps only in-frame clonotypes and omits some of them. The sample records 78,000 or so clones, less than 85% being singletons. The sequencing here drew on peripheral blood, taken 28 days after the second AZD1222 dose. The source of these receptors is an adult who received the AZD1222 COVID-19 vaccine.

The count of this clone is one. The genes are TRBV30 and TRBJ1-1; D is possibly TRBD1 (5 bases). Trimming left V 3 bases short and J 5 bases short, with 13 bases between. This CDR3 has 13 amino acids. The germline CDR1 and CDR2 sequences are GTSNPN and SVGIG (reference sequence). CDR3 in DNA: TGTGCCTGGAGCGGGGCGATAGGAACTGAAGCTTTCTTT. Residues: CAWSGAIGTEAFF.

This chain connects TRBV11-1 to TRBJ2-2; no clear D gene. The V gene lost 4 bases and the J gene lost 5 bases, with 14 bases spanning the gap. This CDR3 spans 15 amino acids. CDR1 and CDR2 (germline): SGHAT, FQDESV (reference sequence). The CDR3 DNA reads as TGTGCCAGCAGCTCGTTAGCAACTGGAACCGGGGAGCTGTTTTTT. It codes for CASSSLATGTGELFF. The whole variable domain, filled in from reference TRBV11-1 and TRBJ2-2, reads EAEVAQSPRYKITEKSQAVAFWCDPISGHATLYWYRQILGQGPELLVQFQDESVVDDSQLPKDRFSAERLKGVDSTLKIQPAELGDSAMYLCASSSLATGTGELFFGEGSRLTVL.

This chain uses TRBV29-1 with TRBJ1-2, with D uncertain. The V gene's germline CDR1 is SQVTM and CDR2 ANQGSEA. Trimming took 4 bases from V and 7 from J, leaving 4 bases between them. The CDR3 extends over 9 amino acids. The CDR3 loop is CSVVFGYTF. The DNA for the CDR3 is TGCAGCGTTGTTTTTGGCTACACCTTC.

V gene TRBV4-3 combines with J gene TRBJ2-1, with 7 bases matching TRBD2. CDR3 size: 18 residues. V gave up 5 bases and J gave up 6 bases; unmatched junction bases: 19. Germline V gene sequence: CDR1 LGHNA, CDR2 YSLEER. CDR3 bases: TGCGCCAGCAGCTTCGACGCCCAGGCAGTGGCTAGCGGCAATGAGCAGTTCTTC. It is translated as CASSFDAQAVASGNEQFF.

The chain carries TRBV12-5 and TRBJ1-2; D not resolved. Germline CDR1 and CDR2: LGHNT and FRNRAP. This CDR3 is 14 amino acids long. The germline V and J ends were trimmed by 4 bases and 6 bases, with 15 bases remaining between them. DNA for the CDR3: TGTGCTAGTGGTTCGGCTCCCCACAACCATGGCTACACCTTC. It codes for CASGSAPHNHGYTF.

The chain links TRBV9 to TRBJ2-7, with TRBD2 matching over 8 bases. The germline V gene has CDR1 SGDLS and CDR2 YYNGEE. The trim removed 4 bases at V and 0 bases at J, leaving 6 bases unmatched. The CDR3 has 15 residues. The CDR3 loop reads CASSPGLAGSYEQYF. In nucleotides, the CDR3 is TGTGCCAGCAGCCCCGGACTAGCCGGCTCCTACGAGCAGTACTTC.

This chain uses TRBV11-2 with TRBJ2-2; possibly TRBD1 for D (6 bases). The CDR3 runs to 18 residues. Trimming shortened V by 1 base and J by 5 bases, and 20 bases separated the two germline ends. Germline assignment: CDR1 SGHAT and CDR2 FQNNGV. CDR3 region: CASSLGIIWGPLTGELFF. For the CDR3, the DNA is TGTGCCAGCAGCTTAGGAATCATCTGGGGGCCCCTAACCGGGGAGCTGTTTTTT.

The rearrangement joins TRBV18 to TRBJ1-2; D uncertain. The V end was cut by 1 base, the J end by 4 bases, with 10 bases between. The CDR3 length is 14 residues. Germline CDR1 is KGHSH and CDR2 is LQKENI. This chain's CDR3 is CASSPQGSRYGYTF. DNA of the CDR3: TGTGCCAGCTCACCACAGGGATCTCGCTATGGCTACACCTTC.

Here the CDR3 DNA reads TGTGCCAGCAGCCCTTTTCTAGCGTACGAGCAGTACTTC. Protein product: CASSPFLAYEQYF. This rearrangement joins TRBV12-3 or TRBV12-4 to TRBJ2-7; possibly TRBD2 for D (6 bases). V lost 6 bases to trimming and J lost 4 bases, with 13 bases between them. The CDR3 has 13 residues.

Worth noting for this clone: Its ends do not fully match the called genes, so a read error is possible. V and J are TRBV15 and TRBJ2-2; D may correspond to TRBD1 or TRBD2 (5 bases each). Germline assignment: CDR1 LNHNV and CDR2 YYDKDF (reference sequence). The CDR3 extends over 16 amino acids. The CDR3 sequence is CATSREIGTVLGELFF. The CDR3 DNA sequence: TGTGCCACCAGCCGAGAGATCGGGACGGTCCTAGGGGAGCTGTTTTTT. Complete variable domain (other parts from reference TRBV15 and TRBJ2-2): DAMVIQNPRYQVTQFGKPVTLSCSQTLNHNVMYWYQQKSSQAPKLLFHYYDKDFNNEADTPDNFQSRRPNTSFCFLDIRSPGLGDTAMYLCATSREIGTVLGELFFGEGSRLTVL.

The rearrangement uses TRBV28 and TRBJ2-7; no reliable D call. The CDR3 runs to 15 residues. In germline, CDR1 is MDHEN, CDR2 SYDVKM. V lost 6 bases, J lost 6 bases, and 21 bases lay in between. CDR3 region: CASRTLHAGSAEQYF. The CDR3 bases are TGTGCCAGCAGAACTCTCCACGCCGGGTCGGCCGAGCAGTACTTC.

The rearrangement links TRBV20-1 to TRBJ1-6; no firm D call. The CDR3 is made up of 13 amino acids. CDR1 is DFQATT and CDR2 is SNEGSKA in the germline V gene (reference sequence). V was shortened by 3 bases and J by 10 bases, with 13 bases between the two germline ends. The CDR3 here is CSASKGGRSPLHF. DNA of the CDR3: TGCAGTGCTAGTAAGGGAGGAAGGTCACCCCTCCACTTT.

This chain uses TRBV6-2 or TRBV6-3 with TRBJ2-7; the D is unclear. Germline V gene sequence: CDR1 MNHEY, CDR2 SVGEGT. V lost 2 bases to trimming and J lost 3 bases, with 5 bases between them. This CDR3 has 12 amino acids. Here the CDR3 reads CASSYNYYEQYF. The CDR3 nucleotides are TGTGCCAGCAGTTACAACTACTACGAGCAGTACTTC.

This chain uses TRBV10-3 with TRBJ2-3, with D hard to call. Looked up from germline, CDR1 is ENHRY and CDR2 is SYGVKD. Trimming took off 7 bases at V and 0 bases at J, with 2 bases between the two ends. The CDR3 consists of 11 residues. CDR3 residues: CAITSTDTQYF. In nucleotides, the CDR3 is TGTGCCATCACTAGCACAGATACGCAGTATTTT.

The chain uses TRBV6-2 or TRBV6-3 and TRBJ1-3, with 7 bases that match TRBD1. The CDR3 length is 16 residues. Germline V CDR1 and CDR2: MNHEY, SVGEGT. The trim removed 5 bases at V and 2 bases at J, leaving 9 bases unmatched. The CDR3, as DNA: TGTGCCAGCAGTACGCGCCTTGGGACAGCTGGAAACACCATATATTTT. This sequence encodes CASSTRLGTAGNTIYF.

CDR3 nucleotide sequence: TGTGCCAGCAGCTTAGGAACAGGGATTTCCTACGAGCAGTACTTC. The encoded protein is CASSLGTGISYEQYF. The chain couples TRBV5-4 to TRBJ2-7; TRBD1 might be the D (6 bases). Trimming left V 2 bases short and J 1 base short, with 13 bases between. The V gene's germline CDR1 is SGHNT and CDR2 YYREEE (reference sequence). The CDR3 length is 15 residues.

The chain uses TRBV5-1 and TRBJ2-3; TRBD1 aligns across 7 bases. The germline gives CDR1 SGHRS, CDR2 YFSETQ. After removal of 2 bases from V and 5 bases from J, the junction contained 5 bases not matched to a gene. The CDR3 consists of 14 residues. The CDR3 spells CASSFGRGRDTQYF. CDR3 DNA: TGCGCCAGCAGCTTCGGCAGGGGGAGAGATACGCAGTATTTT.

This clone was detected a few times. This chain's CDR3 is CASSGLAGPDTQYF. For the CDR3, the DNA is TGTGCCAGCAGTGGACTAGCGGGGCCTGATACGCAGTATTTT. The gene calls are TRBV2 and TRBJ2-3; 11 bases align to TRBD2. The trim removed 4 bases at V and 6 bases at J, leaving 3 bases unmatched. Germline loops: CDR1 SNHLY, CDR2 FYNNEI. The CDR3 runs to 14 residues.

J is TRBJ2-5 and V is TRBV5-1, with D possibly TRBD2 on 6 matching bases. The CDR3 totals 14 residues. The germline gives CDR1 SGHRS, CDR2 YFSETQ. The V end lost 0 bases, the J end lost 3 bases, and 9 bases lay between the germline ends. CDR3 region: CASSLERREETQYF. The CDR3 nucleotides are TGCGCCAGCAGCTTGGAGCGGAGGGAAGAGACCCAGTACTTC.

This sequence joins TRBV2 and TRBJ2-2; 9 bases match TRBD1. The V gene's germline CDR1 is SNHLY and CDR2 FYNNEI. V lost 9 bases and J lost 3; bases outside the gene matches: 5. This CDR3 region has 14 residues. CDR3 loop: CARRGQGDTGELFF. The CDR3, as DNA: TGTGCCAGGAGGGGACAGGGAGACACCGGGGAGCTGTTTTTT.

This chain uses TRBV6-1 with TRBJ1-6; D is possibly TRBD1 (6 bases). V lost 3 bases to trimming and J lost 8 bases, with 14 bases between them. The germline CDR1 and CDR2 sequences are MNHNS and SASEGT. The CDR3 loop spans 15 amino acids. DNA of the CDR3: TGTGCCAGCAGTGATATGGGGGGCGAGGATTCACCCCTCCACTTT. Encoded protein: CASSDMGGEDSPLHF.

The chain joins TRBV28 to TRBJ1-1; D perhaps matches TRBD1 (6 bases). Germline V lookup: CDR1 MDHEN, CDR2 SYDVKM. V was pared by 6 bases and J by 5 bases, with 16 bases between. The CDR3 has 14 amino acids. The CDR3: CASRGTLPGTEAFF. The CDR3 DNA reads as TGTGCCAGCAGAGGGACACTCCCGGGGACTGAAGCTTTCTTT. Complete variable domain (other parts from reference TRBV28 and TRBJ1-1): DVKVTQSSRYLVKRTGEKVFLECVQDMDHENMFWYRQDPGLGLRLIYFSYDVKMKEKGDIPEGYSVSREKKERFSLILESASTNQTSMYLCASRGTLPGTEAFFGQGTRLTVV.

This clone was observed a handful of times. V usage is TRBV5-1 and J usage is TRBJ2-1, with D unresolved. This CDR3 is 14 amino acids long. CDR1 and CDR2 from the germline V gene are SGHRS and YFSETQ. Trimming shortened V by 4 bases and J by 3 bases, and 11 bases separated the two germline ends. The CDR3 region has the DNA TGCGCCAGCAGCGTACAGACTGGCTACAATGAGCAGTTCTTC. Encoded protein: CASSVQTGYNEQFF.

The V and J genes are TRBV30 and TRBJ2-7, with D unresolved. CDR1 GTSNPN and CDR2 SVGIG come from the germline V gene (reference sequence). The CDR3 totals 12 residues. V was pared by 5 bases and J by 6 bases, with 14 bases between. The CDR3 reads CAWSRWAGEQYF. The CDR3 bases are TGTGCCTGGTCAAGGTGGGCAGGCGAGCAGTACTTC.

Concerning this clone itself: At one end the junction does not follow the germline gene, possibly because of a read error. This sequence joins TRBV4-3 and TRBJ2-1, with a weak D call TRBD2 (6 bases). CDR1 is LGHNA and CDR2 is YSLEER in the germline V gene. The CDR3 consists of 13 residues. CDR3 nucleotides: TGCGCCAGCAGCCAAGATCGGTTGGGGACTCGGCTCTTC. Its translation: CASSQDRLGTRLF.

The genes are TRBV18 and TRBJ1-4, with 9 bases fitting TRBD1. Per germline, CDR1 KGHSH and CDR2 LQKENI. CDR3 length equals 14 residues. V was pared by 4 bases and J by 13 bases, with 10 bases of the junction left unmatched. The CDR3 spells CASSRGQGTEGLFF. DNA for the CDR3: TGTGCCAGCTCACGAGGACAGGGGACCGAAGGACTGTTTTTT. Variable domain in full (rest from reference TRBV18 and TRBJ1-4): NAGVMQNPRHLVRRRGQEARLRCSPMKGHSHVYWYRQLPEEGLKFMVYLQKENIIDESGMPKERFSAEFPKEGPSILRIQQVVRGDSAAYFCASSRGQGTEGLFFGSGTQLSVL.

CDR3 region: CATSGGGRAEETQYF. CDR3 DNA: TGTGCCACCTCGGGTGGCGGGAGGGCGGAGGAGACCCAGTACTTC. This chain links TRBV2 with TRBJ2-5, with 9 nucleotides matching TRBD2. The CDR3 consists of 15 residues. Trimming removed 10 bases from V and 5 bases from J; junction bases left unmatched: 14. Germline loops: CDR1 SNHLY, CDR2 FYNNEI.

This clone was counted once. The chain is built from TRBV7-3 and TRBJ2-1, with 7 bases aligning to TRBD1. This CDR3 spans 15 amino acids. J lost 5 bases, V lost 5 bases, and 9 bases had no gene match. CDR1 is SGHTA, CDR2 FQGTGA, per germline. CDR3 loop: CASSQGGRADNEQFF. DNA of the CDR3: TGTGCCAGCAGCCAAGGGGGCAGGGCCGACAATGAGCAGTTCTTC.

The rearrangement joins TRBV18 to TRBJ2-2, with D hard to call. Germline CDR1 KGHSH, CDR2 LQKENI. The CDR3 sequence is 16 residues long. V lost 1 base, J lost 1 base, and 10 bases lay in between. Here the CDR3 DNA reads TGTGCCAGCTCACCACAACCTCAGATGAACACCGGGGAGCTGTTTTTT. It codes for CASSPQPQMNTGELFF.

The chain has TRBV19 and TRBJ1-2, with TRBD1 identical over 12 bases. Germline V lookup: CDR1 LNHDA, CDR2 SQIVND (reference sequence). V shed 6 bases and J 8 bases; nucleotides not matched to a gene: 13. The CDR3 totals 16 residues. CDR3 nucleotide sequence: TGTGCCAGTAGGCTTACCCGGGGACAGGGGGCTTACGGCTACACCTTC. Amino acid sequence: CASRLTRGQGAYGYTF.